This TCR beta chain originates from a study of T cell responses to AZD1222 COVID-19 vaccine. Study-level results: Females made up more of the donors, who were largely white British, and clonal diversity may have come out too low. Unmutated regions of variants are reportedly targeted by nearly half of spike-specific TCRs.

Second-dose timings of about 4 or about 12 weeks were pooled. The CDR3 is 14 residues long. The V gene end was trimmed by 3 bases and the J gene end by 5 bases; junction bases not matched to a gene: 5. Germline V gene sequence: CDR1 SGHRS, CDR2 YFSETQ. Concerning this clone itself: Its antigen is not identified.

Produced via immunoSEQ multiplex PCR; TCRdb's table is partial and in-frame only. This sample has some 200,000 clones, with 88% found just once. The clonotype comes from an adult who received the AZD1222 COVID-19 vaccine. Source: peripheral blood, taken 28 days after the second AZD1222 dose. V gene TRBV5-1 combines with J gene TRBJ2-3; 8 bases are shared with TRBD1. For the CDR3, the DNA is TGCGCCAGCAGCTACCAGGGGGCTGAAGATACGCAGTATTTT. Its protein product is CASSYQGAEDTQYF.